This TCR beta chain was found in a study of regulatory T cells in long-lasting Graves disease. Across the study: Patients met the persistent Graves' disease definition after over 5 years of antithyroid drugs with positive TSH receptor antibodies. Regarding the study as a whole: Accuracy could have been hurt by small sample size.

This clonotype was found many times. Its antigen remains unidentified. This CDR3 comprises 13 residues. V lost 3 bases and J 4 bases, leaving 9 bases between the germline ends. Building the TCR beta libraries relied on iRepertoire HTBI primers, and CDR3 regions underwent Arm-PCR. TCRdb fed the multiplex PCR reads into MiXCR, producing one record per CDR3 protein. Among hundreds of thousands of distinct CDR3 sequences listed, roughly a fifth were seen once. Time point specified: persistent/refractory GD, antithyroid drugs over 5 years with positive TRAb. Extracted PBMC RNA gave rise to the TCR library. Graves' disease diagnoses used American Thyroid Association guidelines.

The chain is built from TRBV12-3 or TRBV12-4 and TRBJ1-1; no clear D gene. The receptor's source is a female donor with Graves disease. The input for sequencing was peripheral blood mononuclear cells (PBMCs), taken when the disease was refractory, from a patient treated with antithyroid drugs. The CDR3 loop reads CASSFPPPTEAFF. CDR3 nucleotides: TGTGCCAGCAGTTTCCCCCCTCCCACTGAAGCTTTCTTT.